These 18 T cell receptor beta chains originate from one sample sequenced in a study of blood T cell repertoires in COVID-19. The assay was immunoSEQ multiplex PCR, and TCRdb's table has in-frame clones only and misses some. The top ten clones hold about 33% of a sample with tens of thousands of clones, roughly three quarters of them seen once. The specimen sequenced was peripheral blood. The source of these receptors is a woman older than 75 with acute or convalescent COVID-19.

The genes are TRBV1 and TRBJ2-5; whether TRBD2, the table's D call, matches the DNA was not checked. TRBV1 constitutes a pseudogene. The CDR3 has 14 residues. CDR3 DNA sequence: TGCACCAGCAGCCAAAGCCCTATGCGGGAGACCCAGTACTTC. Its protein product is CTSSQSPMRETQYF.

The chain has TRBV11-2 and TRBJ2-7; 8 bases align to TRBD2. Looked up from germline, CDR1 is SGHAT and CDR2 is FQNNGV. The junction had 4 bases not matched to a gene; V was cut back by 6 bases and J by 0 bases. The CDR3 length is 14 residues. CDR3 sequence reads: CASSFSGASYEQYF. The CDR3 DNA reads TGTGCCAGCAGTTTTAGCGGGGCCTCCTACGAGCAGTACTTC.

The chain has TRBV5-1 and TRBJ2-1; TRBD2 agrees at 8 bases. The CDR3 extends over 13 amino acids. CDR1 and CDR2 from the germline V gene are SGHRS and YFSETQ. The V gene end was trimmed by 2 bases and the J gene end by 8 bases; junction bases not matched to a gene: 3. CDR3 sequence (DNA): TGCGCCAGCAGCTTCGGACTAGCCGATGAGCAGTTCTTC. Protein product: CASSFGLADEQFF.

The gene calls are TRBV14 and TRBJ2-1; TRBD2 matches 7 bases. This CDR3 is built from 15 residues. V was pared by 1 base and J by 4 bases, with 4 bases of the junction left unmatched. CDR1 SGHDN and CDR2 FVKESK come from the germline V gene. DNA for the CDR3: TGTGCCAGCAGCCAAGCGGGAGGAAGTTACAATGAGCAGTTCTTC. Translating gives CASSQAGGSYNEQFF.

This sequence joins TRBV5-1 and TRBJ2-5, with D maybe TRBD1 (5 bases). Per germline, CDR1 SGHRS and CDR2 YFSETQ. This CDR3 region has 14 residues. With 4 bases removed from V and 5 bases from J, the gap between germline ends came to 15 bases. In DNA, the CDR3 is TGCGCCAGCAGCAACGTAGGGGTCTGGGAGACCCAGTACTTC. This translates into CASSNVGVWETQYF.

This clone was seen only a few times. The chain combines TRBV10-1 with TRBJ2-1; 8 positions match TRBD1. Looked up from germline, CDR1 is WNHNN and CDR2 is SYGVQD (reference sequence). The CDR3 loop spans 15 amino acids. The V and J ends lost 5 bases and 4 bases, in that order; junction bases with no gene match: 7. CDR3: CASSPRGPLYNEQFF. As DNA, the CDR3 is TGCGCCAGCAGTCCCAGGGGGCCCCTATACAATGAGCAGTTCTTC.

This clone was observed a few times. This sequence joins TRBV19 and TRBJ2-1; TRBD2 might be the D (6 bases). V lost 6 bases and J 4 bases, leaving 19 bases between the germline ends. CDR1 and CDR2 from the germline V gene are LNHDA and SQIVND (reference sequence). The CDR3 length is 16 residues. The CDR3 loop reads CASRRLVAGKYNEQFF. CDR3 nucleotides: TGTGCCAGTAGAAGACTAGTCGCCGGAAAATACAATGAGCAGTTCTTC. Full variable domain (missing parts from reference TRBV19 and TRBJ2-1): DGGITQSPKYLFRKEGQNVTLSCEQNLNHDAMYWYRQDPGQGLRLIYYSQIVNDFQKGDIAEGYSVSREKKESFPLTVTSAQKNPTAFYLCASRRLVAGKYNEQFFGPGTRLTVL.

This clone was observed a single time. This sequence joins TRBV5-6 and TRBJ1-2; D remains ambiguous. The CDR3 has 14 residues. Germline assignment: CDR1 SGHDT and CDR2 YYEEEE. The V gene lost 0 bases and the J gene lost 2 bases, with 8 bases spanning the gap. CDR3 sequence reads: CASSLGSGNYGYTF. The CDR3 DNA is TGTGCCAGCAGCTTGGGGTCGGGGAACTATGGCTACACCTTC.

V and J are TRBV7-2 and TRBJ2-5; possibly TRBD1 for D (6 bases). V was shortened by 1 base and J by 5 bases, with 14 bases between the two germline ends. Germline V CDR1 and CDR2: SGHTA, FQGNSA. This CDR3 region has 15 residues. The DNA of the CDR3 is TGTGCCAGCAGCTTAGAATGGGGGCAGTGGGAGACCCAGTACTTC. Translated: CASSLEWGQWETQYF.

This clone was seen only a few times. V usage is TRBV30 and J usage is TRBJ2-7; 7 positions match TRBD2. The CDR3 sequence is 15 residues long. The J segment lost 4 bases and the V segment lost 2 bases, leaving 11 bases of the junction unmatched. The V gene's germline CDR1 is GTSNPN and CDR2 SVGIG (reference sequence). The chain's CDR3 is CAWSSLSGTTYEQYF. The CDR3 DNA reads TGTGCCTGGAGTTCACTATCCGGGACTACTTACGAGCAGTACTTC.

Notes on this clone: The same CDR3 also results from other DNA sequences found in this sample. J is TRBJ2-5 and V is TRBV11-3; the D gene is possibly TRBD2 (6 bases). Trimming pared 1 base from V and 0 bases from J, leaving 9 bases between. The CDR3 is 15 residues long. Germline assignment: CDR1 SGHNT and CDR2 YENEEA. CDR3 nucleotide sequence: TGTGCCAGCAGCTTAGGCGGGGCCTACCAAGAGACCCAGTACTTC. Amino acids: CASSLGGAYQETQYF. The whole variable domain, remainder taken from reference TRBV11-3 and TRBJ2-5, is EAGVVQSPRYKIIEKKQPVAFWCNPISGHNTLYWYLQNLGQGPELLIRYENEEAVDDSQLPKDRFSAERLKGVDSTLKIQPAELGDSAVYLCASSLGGAYQETQYFGPGTRLLVL.

This clone occurred a few times. The V call is TRBV7-9, the J call TRBJ1-1, with D possibly being TRBD1 (5 bases). Trimming took off 1 base at V and 2 bases at J, with 8 bases between the two ends. Germline values: CDR1 SEHNR, CDR2 FQNEAQ (reference sequence). The CDR3 covers 14 residues. CDR3: CASSLVRANTEAFF. CDR3 sequence (DNA): TGTGCCAGCAGCTTAGTCAGGGCTAACACTGAAGCTTTCTTT.

The CDR3 coding sequence is TGTGCCAGTAGGGATCAGGTCGGGGTGGGCCATGAGCAGTTCTTC. It yields the protein CASRDQVGVGHEQFF. V usage is TRBV19 and J usage is TRBJ2-1; TRBD2 is a possible D gene (5 bases). CDR3 length: 15 amino acids. The germline CDR1 and CDR2 sequences are LNHDA and SQIVND (reference sequence). Deletions cut 6 bases from V and 8 bases from J, with 20 bases between.

This clone was observed a single time. The rearrangement joins TRBV3-1 (or the pseudogene TRBV3-2) to TRBJ2-7; maybe TRBD1 (6 bases). Germline V gives CDR1 LGHDT, CDR2 YNNKEL (reference sequence). The CDR3 extends over 15 amino acids. Trimming shortened V by 0 bases and J by 2 bases, and 11 bases separated the two germline ends. CDR3 bases: TGTGCCAGCAGCCAAGAGGGTCGACAGGCCTACGAGCAGTACTTC. It yields the protein CASSQEGRQAYEQYF.

The chain combines TRBV4-3 with TRBJ1-5; no reliable D call. In germline, CDR1 is LGHNA, CDR2 YSLEER. The V and J ends lost 0 bases and 7 bases respectively, with 10 bases between them. The CDR3 extends over 14 amino acids. CDR3 protein: CASSQESWAQPQHF. The CDR3 coding sequence is TGCGCCAGCAGCCAAGAGTCTTGGGCCCAGCCCCAGCATTTT.

The J gene is TRBJ2-7, the V gene TRBV29-1; 10 nucleotides align to TRBD2. This CDR3 comprises 12 residues. The trim removed 7 bases at V and 8 bases at J, leaving 8 bases unmatched. Germline CDR1 reads SQVTM; CDR2 reads ANQGSEA. This chain's CDR3 is CSAAGTSAKQYF. CDR3 sequence (DNA): TGCAGCGCCGCCGGGACTAGCGCAAAGCAGTACTTC.

CDR3 amino acids: CASSQLTGHQPQHF. The CDR3, as DNA: TGCGCCAGCAGCCAACTGACAGGACACCAGCCCCAGCATTTT. The chain employs TRBV4-1 and TRBJ1-5; possibly TRBD1 for D (6 bases). The CDR3 runs 14 residues. The V end was cut by 2 bases, the J end by 7 bases, with 12 bases between. Per the germline V gene, CDR1 is MGHRA and CDR2 is YSYEKL.

V gene TRBV12-5 combines with J gene TRBJ2-5; 10 bases are shared with TRBD2. The CDR3 totals 13 residues. Germline lookup yields CDR1 LGHNT and CDR2 FRNRAP. V dropped 7 bases and J dropped 3; count of bases not matched to a gene: 2. The CDR3 reads CASALAGEETQYF. In nucleotides, the CDR3 is TGTGCTAGTGCTCTAGCGGGAGAAGAGACCCAGTACTTC. The variable domain in full, completed from reference TRBV12-5 and TRBJ2-5, reads DARVTQTPRHKVTEMGQEVTMRCQPILGHNTVFWYRQTMMQGLELLAYFRNRAPLDDSGMPKDRFSAEMPDATLATLKIQPSEPRDSAVYFCASALAGEETQYFGPGTRLLVL.